The source of this T cell receptor (beta chain) is a study of blood T cell repertoires in COVID-19. Turning to the study itself: Italy, Spain and the United States were the sources of the convalescent and acute COVID-19 samples. From T cells, B-cell-depleted T cells, or PBMCs came the material, which was cDNA or gDNA.

Per the original methods: Nucleated cell number was recorded as an estimate derived from reference gene primer amplification. Profiling relied on immunoSEQ multiplex PCR, and the TCRdb table lists in-frame clones only, not all of them. That table is the source of V, J and clone size, and D and trimming were worked out from the DNA. In the table there are over 100,000 clones, around nine tenths of which are singletons. Germline V gene lookup returns CDR1 SNHLY and CDR2 FYNNEI. This CDR3 has 14 residues. V gave up 8 bases and J gave up 6 bases; unmatched junction bases: 3. Sequencing was performed on peripheral blood. The TCR sequence derives from a human donor with acute or convalescent COVID-19. The donor label of this sample is uncertain. This chain links TRBV2 with TRBJ2-3, with TRBD2 identical over 15 bases. The CDR3 protein is CASAGTSGRDTQYF. CDR3 DNA: TGTGCCAGCGCCGGGACTAGCGGGAGGGATACGCAGTATTTT.